This T cell receptor (beta chain) is drawn from a study of regulatory T cells in long-lasting Graves disease. As concerns this clonotype: Its matching antigen is unknown.

V lost 4 bases, J lost 5 bases, and 11 bases lay in between. This CDR3 has 13 amino acids. In germline, CDR1 is SGHDN, CDR2 FVKESK. The authors built TCR beta libraries using iRepertoire HTBI primers and Arm-PCR of CDR3 regions. TCRdb analysed the multiplex PCR reads with MiXCR anew, one entry per CDR3 protein. Of hundreds of thousands of distinct CDR3 sequences in the sample, around 20% were seen once. Study-level results: Newly diagnosed patients had higher TCR diversity than persistent Graves' patients did. Favoring TRBV28, TRBJ1-2 and TRBJ2-5 was a feature seen in persistent disease. Shared public clonotypes totalled some 2,500 in persistent patients, compared with about 990 in new patients.

This sample's time point: persistent/refractory GD, antithyroid drugs over 5 years with positive TRAb. RNA isolated from PBMCs was used to make the TCR library. Guidelines of the American Thyroid Association were used to diagnose Graves' disease. Sequences were derived from peripheral blood mononuclear cells (PBMCs), sampled when the disease was refractory, from a patient treated with antithyroid drugs. The chain uses TRBV14 and TRBJ1-2, with D perhaps matching TRBD1 (6 bases). The receptor was derived from a female donor with Graves disease. CDR3 sequence (DNA): TGTGCCAGCAGCCCAGACAGGATATATGGCTACACCTTC. The encoded protein is CASSPDRIYGYTF. Full variable domain (remainder filled in from reference TRBV14 and TRBJ1-2): EAGVTQFPSHSVIEKGQTVTLRCDPISGHDNLYWYRRVMGKEIKFLLHFVKESKQDESGMPNNRFLAERTGGTYSTLKVQPAELEDSGVYFCASSPDRIYGYTFGSGTRLTVV.